This TCR beta chain came from a study of blood T cell repertoires in COVID-19. Study summary: PBMCs, B-cell-depleted T cells, or T cells were the source of the cDNA or gDNA that made up the material.

TCRdb keeps only in-frame clones here, not all; method: immunoSEQ multiplex PCR. The table includes about 240,000 clones, under 90% detected once. The CDR3 has 13 residues. V was pared by 0 bases and J by 5 bases, with 7 bases between. From germline, CDR1 is SGHDN and CDR2 FVKESK. Sequenced: PBMCs or T cells enriched from blood (not recorded which). The TCR was taken from a woman in her 40s who had been exposed to COVID-19. This chain links TRBV14 with TRBJ1-1; D gene ambiguous. CDR3 amino acids: CASSQDPGTEAFF. For the CDR3, the DNA is TGTGCCAGCAGCCAAGATCCGGGGACTGAAGCTTTCTTT.